Each of the 23 T cell receptor beta chains below was sequenced from the same sample in a study of T cell responses to AZD1222 COVID-19 vaccine. Generated by immunoSEQ multiplex PCR, the TCRdb table keeps only in-frame clones and is missing some. This sample has approximately 120,000 clones, with around 87% found just once. The input for sequencing was peripheral blood, taken 28 days after the second AZD1222 dose. These receptor sequences come from an adult who received the AZD1222 COVID-19 vaccine.

The gene calls are TRBV9 and TRBJ2-1, with 11 positions matching TRBD2. The CDR3 sequence is 18 residues long. Germline-derived CDR1 and CDR2 are SGDLS and YYNGEE. The V segment lost 0 bases and the J segment 7 bases; nucleotides outside the gene matches: 12. CDR3 region: CASSVDSGLAGGRNEQFF. CDR3 bases: TGTGCCAGCAGCGTAGATTCAGGGCTAGCGGGAGGCCGGAATGAGCAGTTCTTC. Supplemented by reference TRBV9 and TRBJ2-1, the full variable domain reads DSGVTQTPKHLITATGQRVTLRCSPRSGDLSVYWYQQSLDQGLQFLIQYYNGEERAKGNILERFSAQQFPDLHSELNLSSLELGDSALYFCASSVDSGLAGGRNEQFFGPGTRLTVL.

CDR3 nucleotide sequence: TGTGCCAGCTTCGCGACAGGGAACACCGGGGAGCTGTTTTTT. It is translated as CASFATGNTGELFF. This chain links TRBV18 with TRBJ2-2; D is possibly TRBD1 (6 bases). With 7 bases removed from V and 1 base from J, the gap between germline ends came to 10 bases. This CDR3 contains 14 residues. Germline loops: CDR1 KGHSH, CDR2 LQKENI. Full variable domain (outside the CDR3, taken from reference TRBV18 and TRBJ2-2): NAGVMQNPRHLVRRRGQEARLRCSPMKGHSHVYWYRQLPEEGLKFMVYLQKENIIDESGMPKERFSAEFPKEGPSILRIQQVVRGDSAAYFCASFATGNTGELFFGEGSRLTVL.

About this clone itself: Given a much more abundant clone one base away, this may be a read error. The identical CDR3 is also encoded by other nucleotide sequences in the sample. The chain combines TRBV11-2 with TRBJ1-1; D is unresolved. Germline V gene data show CDR1 as SGHAT and CDR2 as FQNNGV. The CDR3 has 12 residues. V lost 4 bases, J lost 2 bases, and 5 bases lay in between. The CDR3 DNA reads as TGTGCCAGCAGCTCCTCAAACACTGAAGCTTTCTTT. Its translation is CASSSSNTEAFF.

This clone appeared once. This chain uses TRBV18 with TRBJ2-7, with 7 bases lining up with TRBD1. Germline trimming cut 4 bases from V and 3 bases from J; bases unmatched to any gene: 6. This CDR3 is 14 amino acids long. Germline assignment: CDR1 KGHSH and CDR2 LQKENI. Here the CDR3 DNA reads TGTGCCAGCTCACTTCAACAGGGGAACTACGAGCAGTACTTC. Amino acid sequence: CASSLQQGNYEQYF.

The chain has TRBV30 and TRBJ2-2, with D unclear. The germline V and J ends were trimmed by 0 bases and 6 bases, with 2 bases remaining between them. The CDR3 loop spans 11 amino acids. Per the germline V gene, CDR1 is GTSNPN and CDR2 is SVGIG (reference sequence). The CDR3 DNA follows: TGTGCCTGGAGTGTCCCCGGGGAGCTGTTTTTT. It translates to CAWSVPGELFF. Filled out from reference TRBV30 and TRBJ2-2, the complete variable domain reads SQTIHQWPATLVQPVGSPLSLECTVEGTSNPNLYWYRQAAGRGLQLLFYSVGIGQISSEVPQNLSASRPQDRQFILSSKKLLLSDSGFYLCAWSVPGELFFGEGSRLTVL.

A word on this clone: Other DNA sequences in this sample translate to the same CDR3. The J gene is TRBJ2-5, the V gene TRBV5-1, with D unclear. Between the trimmed V and J ends, which lost 4 bases and 1 base, there was a span of 11 bases. The CDR3 has 14 residues. The germline V gene has CDR1 SGHRS and CDR2 YFSETQ. CDR3 protein: CASSPGPSQETQYF. Here the CDR3 DNA reads TGCGCCAGCAGCCCTGGGCCTAGCCAAGAGACCCAGTACTTC.

This chain connects TRBV18 to TRBJ2-3; TRBD2 aligns across 9 bases. The germline gives CDR1 KGHSH, CDR2 LQKENI. The CDR3 runs 15 residues. The ends lost 3 bases at V and 1 base at J; junction bases unmatched: 2. The CDR3 DNA follows: TGTGCCAGCTCACCGCGACTAGCGGGCACAGATACGCAGTATTTT. The encoded protein is CASSPRLAGTDTQYF. Full variable domain (missing parts from reference TRBV18 and TRBJ2-3): NAGVMQNPRHLVRRRGQEARLRCSPMKGHSHVYWYRQLPEEGLKFMVYLQKENIIDESGMPKERFSAEFPKEGPSILRIQQVVRGDSAAYFCASSPRLAGTDTQYFGPGTRLTVL.

This chain links TRBV9 with TRBJ2-1; D is perhaps TRBD2 (6 bases). V lost 4 bases, J lost 0 bases, and 14 bases lay in between. Germline-derived CDR1 and CDR2 are SGDLS and YYNGEE. The CDR3 has 16 residues. In nucleotides, the CDR3 is TGTGCCAGCAGCCCACGCCTAGCGCCCTCCTACAATGAGCAGTTCTTC. Translation: CASSPRLAPSYNEQFF.

The J gene is TRBJ1-1, the V gene TRBV12-3 or TRBV12-4, with D unresolved. Trimming left V 1 base short and J 1 base short, with 4 bases between. The CDR3 is 13 amino acids. The CDR3: CASSLEENTEAFF. CDR3 sequence (DNA): TGTGCCAGCAGTTTAGAGGAGAACACTGAAGCTTTCTTT.

V is TRBV6-1 and J is TRBJ2-7; tentatively, D is TRBD1 (5 bases). Germline V gene data show CDR1 as MNHNS and CDR2 as SASEGT. The CDR3 consists of 12 residues. Trimming shortened V by 7 bases and J by 4 bases, and 11 bases separated the two germline ends. The CDR3 reads CASTLQGYEQYF. The CDR3 nucleotides are TGTGCCAGCACCCTCCAGGGATACGAGCAGTACTTC.

The chain joins TRBV19 to TRBJ2-3; D perhaps matches TRBD2 (6 bases). The V and J ends lost 9 bases and 2 bases respectively, with 18 bases between them. CDR3 length: 15 residues. Germline assignment: CDR1 LNHDA and CDR2 SQIVND (reference sequence). DNA of the CDR3: TGTGCCAGCCACCCCGGGGCGGGGAACACAGATACGCAGTATTTT. This codes for CASHPGAGNTDTQYF.

CDR3: CASSPRQGAHEQYF. The CDR3 DNA follows: TGTGCCAGTAGTCCTCGACAGGGTGCCCACGAGCAGTACTTC. The genes are TRBV19 and TRBJ2-7, with 7 bases that match TRBD1. The J segment lost 5 bases and the V segment lost 5 bases, leaving 9 bases of the junction unmatched. Germline CDR1 is LNHDA and CDR2 is SQIVND (reference sequence). The CDR3 extends over 14 amino acids.

The chain is built from TRBV7-9 and TRBJ2-1; D not resolved. Germline V gives CDR1 SEHNR, CDR2 FQNEAQ (reference sequence). The CDR3 consists of 16 residues. V lost 3 bases, J lost 0 bases, and 12 bases lay in between. CDR3 region: CASSFQTLSSYNEQFF. For the CDR3, the DNA is TGTGCCAGCAGCTTCCAGACTTTGAGCTCCTACAATGAGCAGTTCTTC.

This chain uses TRBV7-9 with TRBJ1-5; D is undetermined. The V gene's germline CDR1 is SEHNR and CDR2 FQNEAQ (reference sequence). The CDR3 covers 16 residues. V lost 1 base and J 5 bases, leaving 15 bases between the germline ends. The CDR3 sequence is CASSLEVGVGYQPQHF. The DNA for the CDR3 is TGTGCCAGCAGCTTAGAGGTCGGAGTCGGGTATCAGCCCCAGCATTTT. The whole variable domain, filled in from reference TRBV7-9 and TRBJ1-5, reads DTGVSQNPRHKITKRGQNVTFRCDPISEHNRLYWYRQTLGQGPEFLTYFQNEAQLEKSRLLSDRFSAERPKGSFSTLEIQRTEQGDSAMYLCASSLEVGVGYQPQHFGDGTRLSIL.

V is TRBV27 and J is TRBJ2-1; TRBD2 matches at 9 bases. Germline V gene sequence: CDR1 MNHEY, CDR2 SMNVEV (reference sequence). This CDR3 has 13 residues. Germline trimming cut 6 bases from V and 4 bases from J; bases unmatched to any gene: 1. CDR3 in DNA: TGTGCCAGCAGCCTAGCGGGATACAATGAGCAGTTCTTC. It specifies CASSLAGYNEQFF.

CDR3 sequence: CASSLTGGQEAFF. The CDR3 DNA sequence: TGTGCCAGCAGCTTAACAGGTGGGCAGGAAGCTTTCTTT. The rearrangement joins TRBV7-3 to TRBJ1-1; no clear D. Germline V gene sequence: CDR1 SGHTA, CDR2 FQGTGA. The V and J ends lost 0 bases and 8 bases respectively, with 10 bases between them. This CDR3 is 13 amino acids long.

The chain has TRBV7-8 and TRBJ2-1; D gene unclear. There are 17 residues in the CDR3. From germline, CDR1 is SGHVS and CDR2 FQNEAQ. Trimming stripped 3 bases from V and 1 base from J, with 16 bases between. CDR3 in amino acids: CASSFMKGSGSYNEQFF. The CDR3 DNA is TGTGCCAGCAGCTTCATGAAAGGGTCGGGTTCCTACAATGAGCAGTTCTTC.

The J gene is TRBJ2-7, the V gene TRBV5-1; D is possibly TRBD1 (6 bases). CDR3 length equals 14 residues. CDR1 is SGHRS and CDR2 is YFSETQ in the germline V gene. The ends were cut back, 6 bases at V and 3 bases at J, with 16 bases in the middle. The CDR3 region has the DNA TGCGCCAGCACCCCAAGTCCAGGGGTCTACGAGCAGTACTTC. This codes for CASTPSPGVYEQYF. Looking up the rest from reference TRBV5-1 and TRBJ2-7 gives the full variable domain: KAGVTQTPRYLIKTRGQQVTLSCSPISGHRSVSWYQQTPGQGLQFLFEYFSETQRNKGNFPGRFSGRQFSNSRSEMNVSTLELGDSALYLCASTPSPGVYEQYFGPGTRLTVT.

The gene calls are TRBV10-3 and TRBJ2-5, with D tentatively TRBD2 (6 bases). Trimming stripped 6 bases from V and 0 bases from J, with 11 bases between. Looked up from germline, CDR1 is ENHRY and CDR2 is SYGVKD. This CDR3 comprises 14 residues. CDR3: CAISVGTHQETQYF. The DNA of the CDR3 is TGTGCCATCAGCGTCGGGACTCACCAAGAGACCCAGTACTTC.

The count of this clone is one. CDR3 sequence reads: CASSRTGEVPPYEQYF. The CDR3 region has the DNA TGCGCCAGCAGCCGCACAGGGGAAGTCCCTCCGTACGAGCAGTACTTC. This chain connects TRBV4-3 to TRBJ2-7, with 7 bases aligning to TRBD1. V gave up 4 bases and J gave up 4 bases; unmatched junction bases: 13. Germline CDR1 and CDR2: LGHNA and YSLEER. The CDR3 loop spans 16 amino acids.

The chain recombines TRBV3-1 (or the pseudogene TRBV3-2) with TRBJ2-7; weak D call: TRBD1 (5 bases). Germline loops: CDR1 LGHDT, CDR2 YNNKEL (reference sequence). The CDR3 has 14 residues. The germline V and J ends were trimmed by 4 bases and 5 bases, with 15 bases remaining between them. CDR3 coding DNA: TGTGCCAGCAGCCCACAGGTCGTACAAAACGAGCAGTACTTC. The encoded protein is CASSPQVVQNEQYF.

This chain uses TRBV2 with TRBJ2-7; D possibly corresponds to TRBD2 (6 bases). Trimming removed 1 base at V and 0 bases at J, with 19 bases between. The CDR3 contains 18 residues. Germline V gives CDR1 SNHLY, CDR2 FYNNEI. For the CDR3, the DNA is TGTGCCAGCAGTGAAGAGGGGAATCTAGCGTTCGGCTCCTACGAGCAGTACTTC. It is translated as CASSEEGNLAFGSYEQYF.

Regarding this clone: Other DNA sequences of this sample code for an identical CDR3. The V and J genes are TRBV19 and TRBJ1-4, with D unclear. V lost 9 bases to trimming and J lost 0 bases, with 8 bases between them. This CDR3 contains 13 residues. The germline V gene has CDR1 LNHDA and CDR2 SQIVND (reference sequence). The CDR3 region is CASRDATNEKLFF. CDR3 nucleotide sequence: TGTGCCAGCAGAGACGCAACTAATGAAAAACTGTTTTTT.